These 12 T cell receptor beta chains were all obtained from the same sample, sequenced in a study of control samples from healthy donors and cancer patients. The table came from immunoSEQ multiplex PCR; TCRdb's copy has only in-frame clones and leaves some out. The top ten hold approximately 9% of the sample, which has roughly 130,000 clones, 80% to 95% seen once. Input material: blood. The receptor source for this set is a man younger than 35 in good health.

The chain couples TRBV19 to TRBJ1-6; D may be TRBD1 (5 bases). The V end lost 6 bases, the J end lost 0 bases, and 15 bases lay between the germline ends. The CDR3 extends over 17 amino acids. Germline CDR1 reads LNHDA; CDR2 reads SQIVND (reference sequence). Here the CDR3 reads CASSARDRSSYNSPLHF. The CDR3 bases are TGTGCCAGTAGCGCCCGGGACCGGAGCTCCTATAATTCACCCCTCCACTTT.

V usage is TRBV5-1 and J usage is TRBJ2-1; 7 bases match TRBD1. The V gene's germline CDR1 is SGHRS and CDR2 YFSETQ. The CDR3 totals 13 residues. The ends lost 0 bases at V and 6 bases at J; junction bases unmatched: 0. For the CDR3, the DNA is TGCGCCAGCAGCTTGGCAGGGGGCAATGAGCAGTTCTTC. Protein sequence: CASSLAGGNEQFF.

This chain uses TRBV6-6 with TRBJ2-5; D remains unclear. The V gene lost 2 bases and the J gene lost 3 bases, with 7 bases spanning the gap. Germline V lookup: CDR1 MNHNY, CDR2 SVGAGI (reference sequence). This CDR3 spans 13 amino acids. The CDR3 here is CASSYGQKETQYF. The CDR3 nucleotides read TGTGCCAGCAGTTACGGGCAGAAAGAGACCCAGTACTTC.

CDR3 amino acids: CAREGLGSTEAFF. As DNA, the CDR3 is TGTGCCAGGGAGGGGTTGGGGAGCACTGAAGCTTTCTTT. The chain links TRBV6-5 to TRBJ1-1; possible D gene TRBD1, 5 bases. The CDR3 has 13 residues. CDR1 is MNHEY, CDR2 SVGAGI, per germline. Trimming removed 9 bases from V and 4 bases from J, with 15 bases in between.

V usage is TRBV5-1 and J usage is TRBJ1-2; no definite D call. Trimming stripped 0 bases from V and 0 bases from J, with 9 bases between. The CDR3 has 15 residues. Germline values: CDR1 SGHRS, CDR2 YFSETQ. CDR3 bases: TGCGCCAGCAGCTTGGGTATAGTTACTAACTATGGCTACACCTTC. It translates to CASSLGIVTNYGYTF.

V and J are TRBV6-5 and TRBJ2-5, with a possible D match to TRBD1 (5 bases). Germline CDR1 MNHEY, CDR2 SVGAGI. The CDR3 loop spans 14 amino acids. V shed 6 bases and J shed 4 bases, with 15 bases lying between them. The CDR3, as DNA: TGTGCCAGCAGCGCAGGGTCTTGGCGAGAGACCCAGTACTTC. Translated: CASSAGSWRETQYF.

The chain employs TRBV5-1 and TRBJ2-4; no clear D. V lost 0 bases to trimming and J lost 0 bases, with 13 bases between them. The CDR3 length is 17 residues. CDR1 and CDR2 (germline): SGHRS, YFSETQ. The CDR3 sequence is CASSLEPSAIAKNIQYF. CDR3 nucleotides: TGCGCCAGCAGCTTGGAGCCTAGTGCAATAGCCAAAAACATTCAGTACTTC. Full variable domain (remainder filled in from reference TRBV5-1 and TRBJ2-4): KAGVTQTPRYLIKTRGQQVTLSCSPISGHRSVSWYQQTPGQGLQFLFEYFSETQRNKGNFPGRFSGRQFSNSRSEMNVSTLELGDSALYLCASSLEPSAIAKNIQYFGAGTRLSVL.

The V call is TRBV11-2, the J call TRBJ2-3; D tentatively fits TRBD1 or TRBD2 (7 bases each). Trimming stripped 6 bases from V and 7 bases from J, with 14 bases between. CDR1 SGHAT and CDR2 FQNNGV come from the germline V gene. The CDR3 contains 13 residues. The CDR3 spells CASRRRGGNTQYF. CDR3 in DNA: TGTGCCAGCAGGCGCAGGGGGGGGAATACGCAGTATTTT.

The chain is built from TRBV7-9 and TRBJ2-7; TRBD2 matches at 9 bases. The CDR3 runs to 16 residues. After removal of 1 base from V and 0 bases from J, the junction contained 4 bases not matched to a gene. Germline loops: CDR1 SEHNR, CDR2 FQNEAQ (reference sequence). The CDR3 region is CASSLGASGASYEQYF. CDR3 nucleotide sequence: TGTGCCAGCAGCTTAGGAGCTAGCGGGGCCTCCTACGAGCAGTACTTC.

V is TRBV5-1 and J is TRBJ2-3; the match to TRBD2 covers 9 bases. After removal of 0 bases from V and 3 bases from J, the junction contained 5 bases not matched to a gene. The germline CDR1 and CDR2 sequences are SGHRS and YFSETQ. This CDR3 has 16 amino acids. The CDR3: CASSLVGGGATDTQYF. DNA of the CDR3: TGCGCCAGCAGCTTGGTGGGCGGGGGGGCAACAGATACGCAGTATTTT.

The rearrangement links TRBV19 to TRBJ2-7; 8 nucleotides line up with TRBD2. The CDR3 sequence is 14 residues long. Germline V lookup: CDR1 LNHDA, CDR2 SQIVND (reference sequence). V shed 2 bases, J shed 6 bases, and the junction held 6 bases outside the gene matches. The CDR3 DNA reads as TGTGCCAGTAGTATACGGGGGGGTGAAGGCGAGCAGTACTTC. Residues: CASSIRGGEGEQYF.

V and J are TRBV6-4 and TRBJ2-3, with D perhaps TRBD1 or TRBD2 (7 bases each). Trimming shortened V by 0 bases and J by 4 bases, and 14 bases separated the two germline ends. Germline V gene lookup returns CDR1 MRHNA and CDR2 SNTAGT. CDR3 length: 16 amino acids. CDR3 DNA sequence: TGTGCCAGCAGTGACTCGACAGGGAGGGGATCAGATACGCAGTATTTT. Translating it yields CASSDSTGRGSDTQYF.